This T cell receptor (beta chain) was sequenced in a study of identical twins. Findings of the study overall: The study found weaker excess twin sharing in beta out-of-frame sequences. High-abundance cord blood beta clonotypes had fewer insertions; memory repertoires showed none.

The CDR3 is made up of 12 amino acids. Looked up from germline, CDR1 is MDHEN and CDR2 is SYDVKM. Trimming shortened V by 6 bases and J by 4 bases, and 8 bases separated the two germline ends. This clonotype was found a few times. Its antigen is not known. TCRdb re-called the 5' RACE reads with MiXCR, one entry per CDR3 protein. Among 310,000 or so distinct CDR3 sequences, roughly 10% were seen once, and the ten largest hold about 7.1%. These same data were also listed under a study on yellow fever vaccine responses in identical twins. That source reports: After vaccination, twins' T cell response reportedly seemed partly convergent, partly personalized.

The sample consisted of CD8+ T cells sorted from blood. The clonotype was recovered from a woman in her late teens or twenties in good health. The chain joins TRBV28 to TRBJ2-3; D remains unclear. The CDR3 protein is CASRTFSDTQYF. CDR3 DNA: TGTGCCAGCAGGACTTTCTCAGATACGCAGTATTTT. Based on the CDR3 plus reference TRBV28 and TRBJ2-3, the full variable domain is DVKVTQSSRYLVKRTGEKVFLECVQDMDHENMFWYRQDPGLGLRLIYFSYDVKMKEKGDIPEGYSVSREKKERFSLILESASTNQTSMYLCASRTFSDTQYFGPGTRLTVL.